This TCR beta chain was identified in a study of PD-1 blockade in classical Hodgkin lymphoma (dated by TCRdb to 2018 to 2020). Broadly, across the study: Nivolumab dosing was 3 mg/kg intravenously every 2 weeks, continuing until either disease progression or unacceptable toxicity. The study used TCR beta sequencing and CyTOF to define a peripheral blood immune signature of response to PD-1 blockade in classical Hodgkin lymphoma. The paper's findings and limits, for the study overall: Trial patients achieving complete response had baseline diversity similar to newly diagnosed patients, whereas partial responders and progressors had significantly lower diversity. Only a single clinical trial cohort was studied, and what caused the repertoire differences, possibly disease activity or prior therapy, remained undefined. Baseline TCR diversity was reported to be lower in newly diagnosed patients than in healthy donors and to be lower still in relapsed/refractory patients. Diversity was lower in patients who began nivolumab less than 1 year after ASCT, so these patients were left out of later analyses to avoid confounding by immune reconstitution. CD4+ but not CD8+ TCR diversity rose significantly by C4D1 (p=0.0027 vs p=0.16), most apparent in complete responders (p=0.02).

From the germline V gene, CDR1 is MNHEY and CDR2 is SVGAGI. The junction carries 12 bases between V and J, which are trimmed by 0 bases and 4 bases respectively. From cysteine to phenylalanine, the CDR3 is 15 amino acids long. Solely the CDR3 DNA is kept, with 45 bases framed from the first base. The Qiagen DNeasy kit was used to extract genomic DNA both from unsorted PBMCs and from the negatively selected CD4+ and CD8+ fractions. TCR beta CDR3 regions were subjected to amplification by immunoSEQ multiplex PCR with primers that anneal to V and J segments. A synthetic immune receptor repertoire was used to minimize amplification bias, and remaining bias was computationally removed after sequencing. As for the original processing: Repertoire diversity was quantified as the Shannon entropy index using custom Python scripts. Unsorted, CD4+ and CD8+ repertoires were examined separately, except in combined analyses, for which CD4+ and CD8+ sequences were merged in silico. Clonal expansion was defined as a frequency increase of at least 2-fold after treatment compared with C1D1, and clones undetected at baseline were assigned a pseudocount of 0.5. Clones with 0 or 1 copy at C1D1 were classified as singleton clones, and clones with 2 or more copies were classified as non-singleton clones. By matching protein sequences in sorted samples from the same patient, clones expanded in unsorted samples were annotated as CD4+, CD8+ or unknown. Wilcoxon tests were applied to paired samples to test diversity changes from C1D1 to C4D1. This is the immuneACCESS table as TCRdb keeps it, with only in-frame sequences that have V and J called. A part of the clones is gone; compared with another copy, unresolved V genes explain less than half, and the rest is unexplained. The D gene and trimming were derived from the DNA, and the V and J assignments and clone size from that table. This sample gives about 44,000 clones in total; 60% to 75% of them show up just once. The ten top clones hold 2.5% to 3.5% of the sample.

As concerns this clone: There is no known antigen for this receptor. Per-nucleotide qualities are absent, and no much larger clonotype sits a single base away.

The sample's time point label, decoded: cycle 4 day 1 (C4D1), after 6 weeks of nivolumab. Every trial patient had relapsed following autologous stem cell transplantation, and prior brentuximab vedotin exposure was what differed among cohorts A, B and C. The trial cohort included 55 to 65 patients with relapsed/refractory classical Hodgkin lymphoma, and each patient had a best overall response of complete response, partial response or progressive disease. In the multi-cohort phase II CheckMate 205 trial, trial patients received single-agent nivolumab. An independent review committee assessed best overall response by applying the 2007 International Working Group response criteria. PBMCs from the trial were collected at three points: immediately before nivolumab initiation (C1D1), and during therapy at cycle 2 day 1 and cycle 4 day 1. After peripheral blood was drawn into 8 mL Vacutainer Cell Preparation Tubes, PBMCs were isolated by centrifugation and then cryopreserved.

The chain links TRBV6-5 with TRBJ1-2; the D segment could be TRBD1, given 5 matching bases. Material: peripheral blood mononuclear cells (PBMCs), obtained before the fourth cycle of nivolumab. The sequence was obtained from a human donor with classical Hodgkin lymphoma. The nucleotides read TGTGCCAGCAGTTACTCGATACAGGACACCTATGGCTACACCTTC. Its coded protein is CASSYSIQDTYGYTF.